Below are 22 T cell receptor beta chains sequenced from a single sample in a study of shared clonotypes between healthy human individuals. Clones were read by immunoSEQ multiplex PCR, and TCRdb kept only the in-frame ones, dropping some. Of some 2.1 million clones listed, about 95% are singletons. CD8 cells classed as naive were CD45RO-negative and positively selected for CCR7, excluding terminally differentiated effector memory CD45RA+ cells. The sample was naive CD8+ T cells sorted from blood. These receptors all come from a man in his late teens or twenties in good health.

This clone has only one observation. Other DNA sequences of this sample code for an identical CDR3. The chain couples TRBV11-2 to TRBJ1-2; no clear D. Trimming removed 1 base at V and 8 bases at J, with 5 bases between. Germline V lookup: CDR1 SGHAT, CDR2 FQNNGV. This CDR3 region has 11 residues. Written as DNA, the CDR3 is TGTGCCAGCAGCTTAGGGGCGGGCTACACCTTC. This codes for CASSLGAGYTF.

The V and J genes are TRBV27 and TRBJ2-5; D is ambiguous. In germline, CDR1 is MNHEY, CDR2 SMNVEV (reference sequence). The CDR3 runs to 18 residues. Trimming cost V 1 base and J 1 base, with 19 bases left between them. The CDR3 here is CASSLLSSGPEPQETQYF. The CDR3 DNA reads as TGTGCCAGCAGTTTATTATCGAGTGGTCCGGAGCCCCAAGAGACCCAGTACTTC.

The chain is built from TRBV30 and TRBJ2-1; no firm D call. Trimming took 5 bases from V and 2 from J, leaving 10 bases between them. The CDR3 is made up of 13 amino acids. The germline V gene has CDR1 GTSNPN and CDR2 SVGIG (reference sequence). CDR3 coding DNA: TGTGCCTGGGCCCTCGGGCCCTACAATGAGCAGTTCTTC. Translation: CAWALGPYNEQFF.

The chain joins TRBV27 to TRBJ2-7, with TRBD1 identical over 7 bases. Unmatched junction bases numbered 8, after V lost 5 bases and J lost 4 bases. CDR1 and CDR2 (germline): MNHEY, SMNVEV (reference sequence). CDR3 length equals 14 residues. CDR3 amino acids: CASSITGAWYEQYF. As DNA, the CDR3 is TGTGCCAGCAGTATCACAGGGGCCTGGTACGAGCAGTACTTC.

The chain has TRBV5-6 and TRBJ1-1; D might be TRBD1 (6 bases). Germline CDR1 SGHDT, CDR2 YYEEEE. V was cut by 0 bases and J by 5 bases, with 14 bases left in between. The CDR3 runs to 15 residues. The CDR3 protein is CASSLELRGGTEAFF. The CDR3 DNA reads TGTGCCAGCAGCTTGGAACTCAGGGGTGGAACTGAAGCTTTCTTT.

The chain couples TRBV4-1 to TRBJ1-5; D remains unclear. Germline CDR1 reads MGHRA; CDR2 reads YSYEKL. V dropped 0 bases and J dropped 0 bases, with 9 bases sitting between them. The CDR3 spans 16 residues. The CDR3 nucleotides read TGCGCCAGCAGCCAAGAAATTGGGAATAGCAATCAGCCCCAGCATTTT. Translation gives CASSQEIGNSNQPQHF.

This chain's CDR3 is CASSRLGLSSYNEQFF. CDR3 bases: TGTGCCAGCAGTCGGTTGGGATTGAGCTCCTACAATGAGCAGTTCTTC. V and J are TRBV27 and TRBJ2-1; D call uncertain. This CDR3 has 16 amino acids. Germline CDR1 is MNHEY and CDR2 is SMNVEV (reference sequence). V lost 5 bases and J 0 bases, leaving 14 bases between the germline ends.

CDR3 nucleotides: TGTGCCAGCAGCGTAGAGGGCAGTCTCTATGGCTACACCTTC. Translated, it gives CASSVEGSLYGYTF. This chain connects TRBV9 to TRBJ1-2; D unclear. Between the trimmed V and J ends, which lost 0 bases and 4 bases, there was a span of 10 bases. Germline values: CDR1 SGDLS, CDR2 YYNGEE. The CDR3 spans 14 residues.

The chain carries TRBV11-2 and TRBJ1-2, with 10 bases identical to TRBD1. J gave up 6 bases and V 5 bases, and 6 bases lay outside the gene matches. The germline V gene has CDR1 SGHAT and CDR2 FQNNGV. The CDR3 runs to 14 residues. CDR3 protein: CASSAPGTGDGYTF. CDR3 bases: TGTGCCAGCAGCGCCCCCGGGACAGGGGATGGCTACACCTTC.

This clone was seen a single time. V and J are TRBV7-9 and TRBJ2-3; 8 nucleotides align to TRBD2. Looked up from germline, CDR1 is SEHNR and CDR2 is FQNEAQ (reference sequence). V shed 5 bases and J 6 bases; nucleotides not matched to a gene: 13. The CDR3 contains 16 residues. CDR3 sequence: CASSHGAGVYRDTQYF. Written as DNA, the CDR3 is TGTGCCAGCAGCCACGGAGCGGGAGTGTACCGTGATACGCAGTATTTT. The whole variable domain, remainder taken from reference TRBV7-9 and TRBJ2-3, is DTGVSQNPRHKITKRGQNVTFRCDPISEHNRLYWYRQTLGQGPEFLTYFQNEAQLEKSRLLSDRFSAERPKGSFSTLEIQRTEQGDSAMYLCASSHGAGVYRDTQYFGPGTRLTVL.

The V and J genes are TRBV10-3 and TRBJ1-2; TRBD1 might be the D (5 bases). In germline, CDR1 is ENHRY, CDR2 SYGVKD. This CDR3 comprises 15 residues. Trimming stripped 3 bases from V and 0 bases from J, with 11 bases between. As DNA, the CDR3 is TGTGCCATCAGTGATTTCAGGGTACCTAACTATGGCTACACCTTC. Its protein product is CAISDFRVPNYGYTF.

The chain uses TRBV9 and TRBJ2-1; 9 bases align to TRBD2. The CDR3 is 14 amino acids. Germline lookup yields CDR1 SGDLS and CDR2 YYNGEE. V gave up 2 bases and J gave up 6 bases; unmatched junction bases: 3. The CDR3 is CASSVASGVNEQFF. The CDR3 DNA reads TGTGCCAGCAGCGTGGCTAGCGGGGTCAATGAGCAGTTCTTC.

The J gene is TRBJ2-7, the V gene TRBV27; 11 nucleotides agree with TRBD1. With V trimmed by 3 bases and J by 6 bases, 4 bases remained unmatched. This CDR3 comprises 14 residues. Looked up from germline, CDR1 is MNHEY and CDR2 is SMNVEV (reference sequence). The DNA for the CDR3 is TGTGCCAGCAGTTTGGGGACAGGGGGGACCGAGCAGTACTTC. Protein: CASSLGTGGTEQYF.

This clone came up once. The chain employs TRBV5-1 and TRBJ2-3; 8 bases map to TRBD1. The CDR3 spans 18 residues. The J segment lost 3 bases and the V segment lost 4 bases, leaving 16 bases of the junction unmatched. Germline loops: CDR1 SGHRS, CDR2 YFSETQ. Written as DNA, the CDR3 is TGCGCCAGCAGCCGGACAGGGTACGATCACGCGGGAACAGATACGCAGTATTTT. As protein: CASSRTGYDHAGTDTQYF.

The chain carries TRBV9 and TRBJ2-5; 9 positions match TRBD2. J lost 4 bases, V lost 0 bases, and 13 bases had no gene match. Germline CDR1 is SGDLS and CDR2 is YYNGEE. The CDR3 is made up of 18 amino acids. DNA of the CDR3: TGTGCCAGCAGCGTAGGAGGCGGGAGGGCTCTATTAGGAGAGACCCAGTACTTC. Its protein is CASSVGGGRALLGETQYF.

This sequence joins TRBV11-2 and TRBJ2-3, with 13 positions matching TRBD2. The CDR3 consists of 15 residues. Germline values: CDR1 SGHAT, CDR2 FQNNGV. J lost 7 bases, V lost 4 bases, and 5 bases had no gene match. CDR3 sequence: CASSSGLAGSHTQYF. The DNA for the CDR3 is TGTGCCAGCAGCTCGGGACTAGCGGGATCTCATACGCAGTATTTT.

The chain employs TRBV14 and TRBJ1-2; D gene uncertain. Per the germline V gene, CDR1 is SGHDN and CDR2 is FVKESK. This CDR3 is built from 14 residues. V was shortened by 1 base and J by 3 bases, with 9 bases between the two germline ends. In DNA form, the CDR3 reads TGTGCCAGCAGCCAAGTGGTCGGGGACTATGGCTACACCTTC. Encoded protein: CASSQVVGDYGYTF.

There are a few counts of this clone. The J gene is TRBJ1-4, the V gene TRBV27; 7 bases agree with TRBD1. The V and J ends lost 2 bases and 10 bases, in that order; junction bases with no gene match: 7. CDR1 MNHEY and CDR2 SMNVEV come from the germline V gene (reference sequence). CDR3 length equals 14 residues. CDR3 protein: CASSLQGGPGKLFF. The CDR3 coding sequence is TGTGCCAGCAGTTTACAGGGGGGCCCTGGAAAACTGTTTTTT.

J is TRBJ2-3 and V is TRBV5-1; 8 nucleotides match TRBD1. The ends lost 0 bases at V and 4 bases at J; junction bases unmatched: 1. This CDR3 region has 14 residues. Germline assignment: CDR1 SGHRS and CDR2 YFSETQ. In nucleotides, the CDR3 is TGCGCCAGCAGCTTGGACAGGGGGGCAGATACGCAGTATTTT. It is translated as CASSLDRGADTQYF.

V and J are TRBV7-3 and TRBJ2-1; 9 nucleotides agree with TRBD2. The length of the CDR3 is 16 residues. Germline loops: CDR1 SGHTA, CDR2 FQGTGA. With 1 base clipped from V and 7 bases from J, the junction kept 8 bases outside the gene matches. The CDR3 here is CASSLSVAGVKNEQFF. In nucleotides, the CDR3 is TGTGCCAGCAGCTTAAGTGTAGCGGGGGTTAAAAATGAGCAGTTCTTC. The whole variable domain, remainder taken from reference TRBV7-3 and TRBJ2-1, is GAGVSQTPSNKVTEKGKYVELRCDPISGHTALYWYRQSLGQGPEFLIYFQGTGAADDSGLPNDRFFAVRPEGSVSTLKIQRTERGDSAVYLCASSLSVAGVKNEQFFGPGTRLTVL.

V usage is TRBV7-8 and J usage is TRBJ1-1; the D is unclear. CDR1 SGHVS and CDR2 FQNEAQ come from the germline V gene. The length of the CDR3 is 16 residues. The V and J ends lost 3 bases and 1 base respectively, with 15 bases between them. The CDR3 region has the DNA TGTGCCAGCAGCTTTTGGGTTAGTGGCAAGAACACTGAAGCTTTCTTT. Its protein is CASSFWVSGKNTEAFF.

The chain employs TRBV28 and TRBJ2-5; TRBD2 agrees at 7 bases. With 4 bases clipped from V and 4 bases from J, the junction kept 9 bases outside the gene matches. The germline V gene encodes CDR1 MDHEN and CDR2 SYDVKM. The CDR3 sequence is 15 residues long. The CDR3 DNA reads TGTGCCAGCAGTTCTTGGACTAGAGACGCAGAGACCCAGTACTTC. It is translated as CASSSWTRDAETQYF.